This TCR beta chain was obtained from a study of T cells in Graves' hyperthyroidism and ophthalmopathy. General observations from the study: The model foresaw ophthalmopathy a median around 6.4 months prior to onset.

Amplified TCR beta CDR3 regions came from RNA transcripts. During a first-round RT-PCR of the TCR CDR3, the HTBI primer set was used. TCRdb re-called the multiplex PCR reads through MiXCR, storing one row per CDR3 protein. The table lists under 250,000 distinct CDR3 sequences, 17% of them singletons, with around 52% in the top ten. Graves' hyperthyroidism was deemed stable given no ophthalmopathy progression within 18 months. Uncontrolled infections, other autoimmune diseases, pregnancy or lactation led to exclusion of patients. Germline assignment: CDR1 MDHEN and CDR2 SYDVKM. The CDR3 runs 15 residues. V lost 2 bases and J 8 bases, leaving 16 bases between the germline ends. To note about this clonotype: Antigen specificity is unknown.

This TCR was recovered from a man in his forties or fifties with Graves' hyperthyroidism. Sequencing was done on a sample of blood. The chain uses TRBV28 and TRBJ2-1; D might be TRBD1 (6 bases). Here the CDR3 DNA reads TGTGCCAGCAGTTTACCCGGGGCGCACAGGGATGAGCAGTTCTTC. Amino acid sequence: CASSLPGAHRDEQFF.